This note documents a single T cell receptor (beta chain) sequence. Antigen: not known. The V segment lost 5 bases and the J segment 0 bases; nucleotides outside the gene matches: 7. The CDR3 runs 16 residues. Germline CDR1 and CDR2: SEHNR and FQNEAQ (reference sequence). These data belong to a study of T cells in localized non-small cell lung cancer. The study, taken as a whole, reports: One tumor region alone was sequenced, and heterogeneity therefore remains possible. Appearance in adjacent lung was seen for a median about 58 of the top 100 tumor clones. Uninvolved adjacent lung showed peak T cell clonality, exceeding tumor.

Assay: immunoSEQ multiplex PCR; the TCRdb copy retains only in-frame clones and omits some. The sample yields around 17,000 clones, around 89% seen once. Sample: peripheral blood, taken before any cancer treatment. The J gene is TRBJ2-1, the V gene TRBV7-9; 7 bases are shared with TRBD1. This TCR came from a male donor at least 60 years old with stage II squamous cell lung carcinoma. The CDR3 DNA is TGTGCCAGCAGCGAGGGGGCTCCTAGCTCCTACAATGAGCAGTTCTTC. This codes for CASSEGAPSSYNEQFF.